The source of this T cell receptor (beta chain) is a study of patients and donors after allogeneic stem cell transplantation. From germline, CDR1 is SGDLS and CDR2 YYNGEE. The V and J ends lost 4 bases and 5 bases respectively, with 12 bases between them. The CDR3 length is 13 residues. TCRdb re-analysed the RT-PCR reads in MiXCR, keeping a single row per CDR3 protein. The sample consists of over 130,000 distinct CDR3 sequences, about 40% of them appearing once. The source of this sequence is a human donor who was either an allogeneic HSCT recipient or a stem cell or donor lymphocyte infusion donor (not recorded which). It is not recorded whose cells these are; they may come from a transplant donor. The specimen sequenced was blood, either unsorted or a sorted T cell fraction (not recorded which). The chain combines TRBV9 with TRBJ1-1; D unclear. CDR3: CASSSDEGTEAFF. The CDR3 nucleotides are TGTGCCAGCAGCTCCGACGAGGGTACTGAAGCTTTCTTT.